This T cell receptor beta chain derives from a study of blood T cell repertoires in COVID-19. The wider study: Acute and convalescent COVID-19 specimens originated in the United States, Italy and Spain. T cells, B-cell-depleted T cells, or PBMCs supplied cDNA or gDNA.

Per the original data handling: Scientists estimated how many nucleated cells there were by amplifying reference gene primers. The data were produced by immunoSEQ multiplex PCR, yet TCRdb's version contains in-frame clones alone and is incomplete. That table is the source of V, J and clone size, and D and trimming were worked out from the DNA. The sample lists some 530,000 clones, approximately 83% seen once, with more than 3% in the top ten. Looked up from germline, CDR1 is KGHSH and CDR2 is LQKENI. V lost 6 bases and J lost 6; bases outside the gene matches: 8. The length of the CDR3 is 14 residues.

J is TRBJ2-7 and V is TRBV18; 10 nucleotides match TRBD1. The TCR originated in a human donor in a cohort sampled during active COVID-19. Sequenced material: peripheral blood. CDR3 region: CASSPDRGKLEQYF. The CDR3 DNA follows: TGTGCCAGCTCTCCGGACAGGGGGAAACTCGAGCAGTACTTC. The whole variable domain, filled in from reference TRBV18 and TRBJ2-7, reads NAGVMQNPRHLVRRRGQEARLRCSPMKGHSHVYWYRQLPEEGLKFMVYLQKENIIDESGMPKERFSAEFPKEGPSILRIQQVVRGDSAAYFCASSPDRGKLEQYFGPGTRLTVT.